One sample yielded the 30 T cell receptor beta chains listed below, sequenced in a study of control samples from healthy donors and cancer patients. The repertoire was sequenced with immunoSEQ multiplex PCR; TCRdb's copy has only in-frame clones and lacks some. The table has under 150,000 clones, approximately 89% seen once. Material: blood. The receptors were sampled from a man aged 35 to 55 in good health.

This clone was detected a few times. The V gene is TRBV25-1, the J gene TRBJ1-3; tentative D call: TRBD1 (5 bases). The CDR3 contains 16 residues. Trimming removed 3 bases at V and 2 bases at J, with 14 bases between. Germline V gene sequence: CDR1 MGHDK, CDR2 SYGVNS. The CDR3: CASSEHGLGAGNTIYF. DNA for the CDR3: TGTGCCAGCAGTGAGCATGGGCTAGGGGCTGGAAACACCATATATTTT.

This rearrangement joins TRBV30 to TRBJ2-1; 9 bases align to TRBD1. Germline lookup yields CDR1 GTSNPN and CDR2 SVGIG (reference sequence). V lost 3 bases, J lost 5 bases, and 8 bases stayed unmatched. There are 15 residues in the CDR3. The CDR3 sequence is CAWRDAGTGNNEQFF. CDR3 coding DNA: TGTGCCTGGAGGGACGCCGGGACAGGGAACAATGAGCAGTTCTTC.

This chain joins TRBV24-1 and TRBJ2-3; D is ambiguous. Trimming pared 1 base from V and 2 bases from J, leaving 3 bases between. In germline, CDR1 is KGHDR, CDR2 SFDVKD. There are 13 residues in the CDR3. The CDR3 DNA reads TGTGCCACCAGTGATTTCTCCACAGATACGCAGTATTTT. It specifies CATSDFSTDTQYF.

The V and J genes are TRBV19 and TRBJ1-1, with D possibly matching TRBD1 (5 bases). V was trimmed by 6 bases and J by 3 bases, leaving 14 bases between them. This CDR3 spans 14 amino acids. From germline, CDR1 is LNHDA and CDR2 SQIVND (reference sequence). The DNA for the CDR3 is TGTGCCAGTAGAGCCTGGGGAGGGGACACTGAAGCTTTCTTT. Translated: CASRAWGGDTEAFF.

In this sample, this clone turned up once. CDR3 residues: CASSKSSAGELFF. The CDR3 DNA follows: TGTGCCAGTAGTAAGAGTAGCGCCGGGGAGCTGTTTTTT. The V call is TRBV19, the J call TRBJ2-2, with a tentative D call TRBD2 (5 bases). The CDR3 has 13 amino acids. Trimming took off 4 bases at V and 6 bases at J, with 9 bases between the two ends. Germline V gene lookup returns CDR1 LNHDA and CDR2 SQIVND (reference sequence).

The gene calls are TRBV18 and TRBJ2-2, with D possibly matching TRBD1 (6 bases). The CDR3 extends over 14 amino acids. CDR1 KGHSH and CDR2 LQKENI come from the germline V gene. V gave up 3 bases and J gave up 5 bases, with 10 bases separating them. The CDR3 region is CASSPDSLTGELFF. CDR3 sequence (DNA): TGTGCCAGCTCACCGGACAGTCTGACCGGGGAGCTGTTTTTT.

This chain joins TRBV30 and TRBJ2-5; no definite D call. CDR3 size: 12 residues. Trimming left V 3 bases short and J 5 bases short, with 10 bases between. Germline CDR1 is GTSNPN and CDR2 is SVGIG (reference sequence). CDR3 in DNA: TGTGCCTGGAGCGCAGAGACGGAGACCCAGTACTTC. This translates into CAWSAETETQYF.

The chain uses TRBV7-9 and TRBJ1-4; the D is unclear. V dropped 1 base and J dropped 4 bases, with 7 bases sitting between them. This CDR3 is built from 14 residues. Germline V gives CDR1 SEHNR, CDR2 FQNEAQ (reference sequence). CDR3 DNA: TGTGCCAGCAGCTTAGGGACGGTTAATGAAAAACTGTTTTTT. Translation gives CASSLGTVNEKLFF.

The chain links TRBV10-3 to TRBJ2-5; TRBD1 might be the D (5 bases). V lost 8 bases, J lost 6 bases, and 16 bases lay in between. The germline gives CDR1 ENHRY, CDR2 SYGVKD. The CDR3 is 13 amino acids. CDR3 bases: TGTGCCATCCACGACGACCAGGGCCAGACCCAGTACTTC. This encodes CAIHDDQGQTQYF.

CDR3 coding DNA: TGTGCCAGCAGCTTGGGCGGGGAGAACGAGCAGTACTTC. Amino acids: CASSLGGENEQYF. The V gene is TRBV5-4, the J gene TRBJ2-7, with a weak D call TRBD2 (6 bases). Germline CDR1 is SGHNT and CDR2 is YYREEE (reference sequence). Trimming took 0 bases from V and 5 from J, leaving 9 bases between them. The CDR3 extends over 13 amino acids.

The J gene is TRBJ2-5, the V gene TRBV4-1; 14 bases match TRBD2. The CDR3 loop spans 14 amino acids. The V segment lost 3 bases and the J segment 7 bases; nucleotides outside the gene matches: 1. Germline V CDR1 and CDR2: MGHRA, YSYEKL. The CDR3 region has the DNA TGCGCCAGCAGCCAGGGACTAGCGGGGGTGACCCAGTACTTC. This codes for CASSQGLAGVTQYF.

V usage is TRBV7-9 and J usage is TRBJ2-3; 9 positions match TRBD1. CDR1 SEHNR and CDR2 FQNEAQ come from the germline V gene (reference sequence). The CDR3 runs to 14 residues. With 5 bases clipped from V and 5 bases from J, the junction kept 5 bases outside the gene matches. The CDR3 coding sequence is TGTGCCAGCAGCGCCCACAGGGGGCAAGATACGCAGTATTTT. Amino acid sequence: CASSAHRGQDTQYF.

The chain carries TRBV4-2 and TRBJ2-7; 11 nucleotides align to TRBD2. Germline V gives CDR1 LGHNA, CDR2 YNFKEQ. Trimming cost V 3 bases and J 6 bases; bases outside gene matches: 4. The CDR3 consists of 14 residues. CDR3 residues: CASSHDLAGGEQYF. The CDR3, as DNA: TGTGCCAGCAGCCATGATCTAGCGGGGGGCGAGCAGTACTTC.

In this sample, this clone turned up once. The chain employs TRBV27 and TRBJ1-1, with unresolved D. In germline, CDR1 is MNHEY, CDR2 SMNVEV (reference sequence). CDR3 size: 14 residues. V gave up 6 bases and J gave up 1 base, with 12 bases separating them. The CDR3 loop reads CASRRLTANTEAFF. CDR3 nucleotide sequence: TGTGCCAGCAGGCGACTGACGGCGAACACTGAAGCTTTCTTT.

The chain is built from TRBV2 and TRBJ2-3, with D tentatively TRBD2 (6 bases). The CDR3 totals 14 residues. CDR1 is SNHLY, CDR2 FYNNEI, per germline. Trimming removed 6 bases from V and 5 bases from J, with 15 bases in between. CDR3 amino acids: CASRPIAVQDTQYF. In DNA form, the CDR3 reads TGTGCCAGCAGACCAATAGCGGTACAAGATACGCAGTATTTT.

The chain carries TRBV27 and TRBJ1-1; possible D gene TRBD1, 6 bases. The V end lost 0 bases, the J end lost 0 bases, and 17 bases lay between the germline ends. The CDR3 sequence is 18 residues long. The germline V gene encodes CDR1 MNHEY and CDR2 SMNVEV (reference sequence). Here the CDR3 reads CASSLSSGADLMNTEAFF. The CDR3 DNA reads TGTGCCAGCAGTTTATCTTCGGGGGCAGACCTCATGAACACTGAAGCTTTCTTT.

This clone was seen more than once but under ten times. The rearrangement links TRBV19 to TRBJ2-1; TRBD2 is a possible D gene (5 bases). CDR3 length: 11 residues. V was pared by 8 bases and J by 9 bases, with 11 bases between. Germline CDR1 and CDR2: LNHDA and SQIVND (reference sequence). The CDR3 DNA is TGTGCCAGTCAAGAGGGTCCTGAGCAGTTCTTC. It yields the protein CASQEGPEQFF.

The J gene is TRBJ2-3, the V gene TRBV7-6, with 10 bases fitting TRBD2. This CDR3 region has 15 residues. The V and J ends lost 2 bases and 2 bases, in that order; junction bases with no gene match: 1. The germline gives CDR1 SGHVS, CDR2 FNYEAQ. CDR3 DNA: TGTGCCAGCAGCTTACTAGCGGGGGCCACAGATACGCAGTATTTT. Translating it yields CASSLLAGATDTQYF.

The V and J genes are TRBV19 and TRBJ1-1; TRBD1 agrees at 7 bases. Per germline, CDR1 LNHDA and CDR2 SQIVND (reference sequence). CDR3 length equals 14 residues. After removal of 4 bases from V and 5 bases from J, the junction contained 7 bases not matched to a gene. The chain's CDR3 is CASSKEGQWTEAFF. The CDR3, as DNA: TGTGCCAGTAGTAAGGAGGGACAGTGGACTGAAGCTTTCTTT.

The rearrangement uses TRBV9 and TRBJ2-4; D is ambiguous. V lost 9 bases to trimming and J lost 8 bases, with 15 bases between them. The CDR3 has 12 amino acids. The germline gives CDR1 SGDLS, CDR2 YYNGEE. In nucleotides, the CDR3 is TGTGCCACCACGGTGAATCGGTACATTCAGTACTTC. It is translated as CATTVNRYIQYF.

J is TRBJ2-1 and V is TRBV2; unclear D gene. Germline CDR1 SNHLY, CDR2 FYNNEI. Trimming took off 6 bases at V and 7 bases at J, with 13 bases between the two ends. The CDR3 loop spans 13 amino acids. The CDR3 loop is CASRNPIWNEQFF. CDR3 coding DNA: TGTGCCAGCAGGAACCCTATATGGAATGAGCAGTTCTTC.

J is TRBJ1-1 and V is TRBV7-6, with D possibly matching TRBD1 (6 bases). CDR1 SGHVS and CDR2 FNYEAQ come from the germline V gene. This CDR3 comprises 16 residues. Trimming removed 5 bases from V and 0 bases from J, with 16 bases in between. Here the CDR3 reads CASSAGGREVNTEAFF. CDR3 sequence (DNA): TGTGCCAGCAGCGCGGGGGGCAGGGAAGTGAACACTGAAGCTTTCTTT.

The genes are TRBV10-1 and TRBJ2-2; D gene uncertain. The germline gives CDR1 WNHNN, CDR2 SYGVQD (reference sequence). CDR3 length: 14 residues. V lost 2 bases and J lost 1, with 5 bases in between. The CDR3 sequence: CASSEQVNTGELFF. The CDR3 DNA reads TGCGCCAGCAGTGAGCAGGTGAACACCGGGGAGCTGTTTTTT.

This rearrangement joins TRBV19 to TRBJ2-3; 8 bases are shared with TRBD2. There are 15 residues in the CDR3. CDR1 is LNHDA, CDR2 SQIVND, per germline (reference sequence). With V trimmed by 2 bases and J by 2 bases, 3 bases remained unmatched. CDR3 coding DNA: TGTGCCAGTAGTATATCGCGGGGGGCCACAGATACGCAGTATTTT. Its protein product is CASSISRGATDTQYF.

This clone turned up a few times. Here the CDR3 DNA reads TGTGCCAGCAGCCAAGGAGCGGGAAACACCATATATTTT. This gives the protein CASSQGAGNTIYF. The gene calls are TRBV3-1 (or the pseudogene TRBV3-2) and TRBJ1-3; D call uncertain. V gave up 1 base and J gave up 4 bases, with 5 bases separating them. The CDR3 loop spans 13 amino acids. Germline loops: CDR1 LGHDT, CDR2 YNNKEL (reference sequence).

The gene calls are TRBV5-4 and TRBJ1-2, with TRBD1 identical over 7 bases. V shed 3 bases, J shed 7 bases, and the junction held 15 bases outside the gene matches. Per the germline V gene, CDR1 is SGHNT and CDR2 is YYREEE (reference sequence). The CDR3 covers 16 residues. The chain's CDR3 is CASSSFNDRVITGYTF. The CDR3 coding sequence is TGTGCCAGCAGCTCTTTCAATGACAGGGTCATAACTGGCTACACCTTC.

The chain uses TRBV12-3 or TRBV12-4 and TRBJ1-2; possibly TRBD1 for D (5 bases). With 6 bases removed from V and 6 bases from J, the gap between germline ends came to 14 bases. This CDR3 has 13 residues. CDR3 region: CASSSTRGHGYTF. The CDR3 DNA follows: TGTGCCAGCAGCTCGACCCGGGGCCATGGCTACACCTTC.

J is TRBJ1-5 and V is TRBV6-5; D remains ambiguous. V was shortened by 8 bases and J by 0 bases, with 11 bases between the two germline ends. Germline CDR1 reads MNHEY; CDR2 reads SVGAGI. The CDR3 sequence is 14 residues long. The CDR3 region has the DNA TGTGCCAGCGCGCGGGATTCTAGCAATCAGCCCCAGCATTTT. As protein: CASARDSSNQPQHF.

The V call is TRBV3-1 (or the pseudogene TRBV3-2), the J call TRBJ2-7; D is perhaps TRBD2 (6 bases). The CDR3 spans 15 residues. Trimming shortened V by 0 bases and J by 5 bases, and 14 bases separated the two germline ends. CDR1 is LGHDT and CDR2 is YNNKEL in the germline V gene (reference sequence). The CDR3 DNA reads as TGTGCCAGCAGCCAAGAAGGTGGAGGGTCCCACGAGCAGTACTTC. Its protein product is CASSQEGGGSHEQYF.

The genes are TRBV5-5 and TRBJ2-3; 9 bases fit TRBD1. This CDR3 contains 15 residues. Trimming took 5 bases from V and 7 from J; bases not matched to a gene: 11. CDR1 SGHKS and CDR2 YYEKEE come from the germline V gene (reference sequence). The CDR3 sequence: CASRVGDRDFYTQYF. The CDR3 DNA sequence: TGTGCCAGCAGAGTGGGGGACAGGGATTTTTATACGCAGTATTTT. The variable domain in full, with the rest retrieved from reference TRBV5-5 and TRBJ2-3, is DAGVTQSPTHLIKTRGQQVTLRCSPISGHKSVSWYQQVLGQGPQFIFQYYEKEERGRGNFPDRFSARQFPNYSSELNVNALLLGDSALYLCASRVGDRDFYTQYFGPGTRLTVL.